The 20 T cell receptor beta chains listed next were all sequenced from one sample in a study of technical replicates of blood from a handful of donors. Sequencing used immunoSEQ multiplex PCR; TCRdb keeps in-frame clones, though not all of them. The sample lists fewer than 95,000 clones, 75% to 95% occurring once. Sequenced material: T cells isolated from PBMCs. The receptors originated from a human donor in good health.

The chain recombines TRBV11-3 with TRBJ2-1; TRBD1 agrees at 8 bases. The CDR3 has 15 amino acids. J lost 2 bases, V lost 5 bases, and 5 bases had no gene match. CDR1 and CDR2 (germline): SGHNT, YENEEA. This chain's CDR3 is CASSLGQGTYNEQFF. The CDR3 DNA sequence: TGTGCCAGCAGCCTCGGACAGGGAACCTACAATGAGCAGTTCTTC.

The chain has TRBV27 and TRBJ2-2; TRBD2 is a possible D gene (5 bases). Germline CDR1 MNHEY, CDR2 SMNVEV (reference sequence). Trimming stripped 2 bases from V and 5 bases from J, with 12 bases between. The CDR3 extends over 15 amino acids. CDR3 bases: TGTGCCAGCAGTTTAGGTCCTTCGGGGACCGGGGAGCTGTTTTTT. Residues: CASSLGPSGTGELFF.

The chain recombines TRBV29-1 with TRBJ2-4, with a possible D match to TRBD2 (7 bases). Germline V gives CDR1 SQVTM, CDR2 ANQGSEA. CDR3 size: 14 residues. V was shortened by 3 bases and J by 7 bases, with 16 bases between the two germline ends. The CDR3 reads CSVDLGGGANIQYF. Here the CDR3 DNA reads TGCAGCGTTGATTTGGGTGGGGGGGCCAACATTCAGTACTTC.

The chain combines TRBV4-1 with TRBJ2-5; 10 nucleotides align to TRBD1. The CDR3 covers 15 residues. Per germline, CDR1 MGHRA and CDR2 YSYEKL. J gave up 0 bases and V 4 bases, and 2 bases lay outside the gene matches. CDR3 coding DNA: TGCGCCAGCAGCCCCGGGACAGGGGACCAAGAGACCCAGTACTTC. It is translated as CASSPGTGDQETQYF.

This chain links TRBV11-3 with TRBJ2-3, with D possibly matching TRBD2 (6 bases). Between the trimmed V and J ends, which lost 1 base and 2 bases, there was a span of 7 bases. The germline V gene encodes CDR1 SGHNT and CDR2 YENEEA. This CDR3 is 14 amino acids long. CDR3 sequence: CASSLAGDTDTQYF. CDR3 coding DNA: TGTGCCAGCAGCTTAGCGGGGGACACAGATACGCAGTATTTT. The full variable domain, rest sourced from reference TRBV11-3 and TRBJ2-3, is EAGVVQSPRYKIIEKKQPVAFWCNPISGHNTLYWYLQNLGQGPELLIRYENEEAVDDSQLPKDRFSAERLKGVDSTLKIQPAELGDSAVYLCASSLAGDTDTQYFGPGTRLTVL.

The CDR3 loop reads CASSLTGGRTDTQYF. CDR3 coding DNA: TGTGCCAGCAGCTTAACGGGGGGGCGCACAGATACGCAGTATTTT. The chain uses TRBV7-9 and TRBJ2-3, with 8 bases lining up with TRBD2. Unmatched junction bases numbered 2, after V lost 2 bases and J lost 1 base. The CDR3 covers 15 residues. Germline lookup yields CDR1 SEHNR and CDR2 FQNEAQ (reference sequence). Full variable domain (rest looked up from reference TRBV7-9 and TRBJ2-3): DTGVSQNPRHKITKRGQNVTFRCDPISEHNRLYWYRQTLGQGPEFLTYFQNEAQLEKSRLLSDRFSAERPKGSFSTLEIQRTEQGDSAMYLCASSLTGGRTDTQYFGPGTRLTVL.

The chain carries TRBV9 and TRBJ1-2; 8 bases are a match to TRBD1. The length of the CDR3 is 16 residues. V shed 4 bases and J 1 base; nucleotides not matched to a gene: 9. In germline, CDR1 is SGDLS, CDR2 YYNGEE. The CDR3 DNA reads as TGTGCCAGCAGCCCCGGGATGGGACAGGTTAACTATGGCTACACCTTC. Translation: CASSPGMGQVNYGYTF.

The J gene is TRBJ1-1, the V gene TRBV27; tentatively, D is TRBD1 (6 bases). The CDR3 runs to 16 residues. CDR1 and CDR2 (germline): MNHEY, SMNVEV (reference sequence). Trimming removed 0 bases from V and 1 base from J, with 12 bases in between. The CDR3 spells CASSLSRVQGNTEAFF. The CDR3 DNA sequence: TGTGCCAGCAGTTTATCGCGCGTACAGGGGAACACTGAAGCTTTCTTT.

The V and J genes are TRBV6-5 and TRBJ1-1, with D maybe TRBD1 (5 bases). V was pared by 3 bases and J by 1 base, with 9 bases between. The CDR3 consists of 14 residues. CDR1 is MNHEY, CDR2 SVGAGI, per germline. For the CDR3, the DNA is TGTGCCAGCAGTTATCGCACAGGGAACACTGAAGCTTTCTTT. Translating gives CASSYRTGNTEAFF.

This chain connects TRBV7-8 to TRBJ2-1; 7 nucleotides match TRBD1. Trimming cost V 5 bases and J 0 bases; bases outside gene matches: 7. CDR1 and CDR2 (germline): SGHVS, FQNEAQ. CDR3 length: 16 amino acids. The CDR3 DNA sequence: TGTGCCAGCAGCCTCAAGACAGGGCCCTCCTACAATGAGCAGTTCTTC. Protein product: CASSLKTGPSYNEQFF.

The V gene is TRBV19, the J gene TRBJ2-1; 8 positions match TRBD2. J lost 7 bases, V lost 0 bases, and 8 bases had no gene match. This CDR3 region has 16 residues. Germline CDR1 is LNHDA and CDR2 is SQIVND (reference sequence). The CDR3 loop reads CASSIDIGLAWNEQFF. The CDR3 nucleotides are TGTGCCAGTAGTATAGATATCGGACTAGCTTGGAATGAGCAGTTCTTC.

V is TRBV25-1 and J is TRBJ1-2, with 7 bases aligning to TRBD1. The CDR3 spans 16 residues. The germline CDR1 and CDR2 sequences are MGHDK and SYGVNS. Trimming at V came to 3 bases and at J to 2 bases, leaving 9 bases not matched to a gene. The CDR3: CASSDSLRGPNYGYTF. The CDR3 bases are TGTGCCAGCAGTGACTCGTTAAGGGGGCCAAACTATGGCTACACCTTC.

This chain uses TRBV7-2 with TRBJ2-1; 8 positions match TRBD1. Germline CDR1 and CDR2: SGHTA and FQGNSA. The CDR3 runs 13 residues. The V and J ends lost 5 bases and 8 bases, in that order; junction bases with no gene match: 5. CDR3 loop: CASSPRTGHEQFF. DNA for the CDR3: TGTGCCAGCAGCCCCAGGACAGGGCATGAGCAGTTCTTC.

The chain links TRBV10-1 to TRBJ1-5; the D gene is possibly TRBD1 (6 bases). In germline, CDR1 is WNHNN, CDR2 SYGVQD (reference sequence). V dropped 3 bases and J dropped 6 bases, with 9 bases sitting between them. This CDR3 region has 13 residues. The CDR3 DNA follows: TGCGCCAGCAGTGATGGACAGTTTCAGCCCCAGCATTTT. Amino acid sequence: CASSDGQFQPQHF.

The chain couples TRBV7-2 to TRBJ2-7; TRBD1 matches 8 bases. The CDR3 length is 12 residues. The V and J ends lost 4 bases and 7 bases, in that order; junction bases with no gene match: 3. Germline V CDR1 and CDR2: SGHTA, FQGNSA. The CDR3: CASSWTGREQYF. The CDR3 coding sequence is TGTGCCAGCAGCTGGACAGGGAGAGAGCAGTACTTC.

This rearrangement joins TRBV4-1 to TRBJ2-3; D remains unclear. The germline CDR1 and CDR2 sequences are MGHRA and YSYEKL. The CDR3 is 13 amino acids. The ends were cut back, 1 base at V and 2 bases at J, with 4 bases in the middle. CDR3 DNA sequence: TGCGCCAGCAGCCAAGTGTACACAGATACGCAGTATTTT. It encodes CASSQVYTDTQYF.

The chain uses TRBV18 and TRBJ2-7, with D perhaps matching TRBD1 (6 bases). Germline V gene sequence: CDR1 KGHSH, CDR2 LQKENI. The CDR3 totals 12 residues. V lost 4 bases, J lost 6 bases, and 10 bases lay in between. CDR3 region: CASSQQGPEQYF. CDR3 bases: TGTGCCAGCTCACAACAGGGCCCCGAGCAGTACTTC.

The rearrangement links TRBV7-7 to TRBJ2-1, with 13 bases identical to TRBD2. Germline lookup yields CDR1 SSHAT and CDR2 FNYEAQ (reference sequence). This CDR3 comprises 15 residues. The V and J ends lost 5 bases and 7 bases, in that order; junction bases with no gene match: 5. CDR3 loop: CASSLGTSGKNEQFF. For the CDR3, the DNA is TGTGCCAGCAGCCTAGGGACTAGCGGGAAAAATGAGCAGTTCTTC.

This clone has a handful of counts. The chain carries TRBV28 and TRBJ1-1; D unresolved. Trimming cost V 6 bases and J 0 bases, with 11 bases left between them. Germline V gene sequence: CDR1 MDHEN, CDR2 SYDVKM. The length of the CDR3 is 14 residues. The CDR3 loop reads CASRPTSVNTEAFF. CDR3 DNA sequence: TGTGCCAGCAGGCCTACCTCGGTGAACACTGAAGCTTTCTTT.

The chain combines TRBV18 with TRBJ2-3, with a possible D match to TRBD2 (6 bases). V shed 3 bases and J shed 5 bases, with 12 bases lying between them. The CDR3 has 14 residues. Germline values: CDR1 KGHSH, CDR2 LQKENI. CDR3 loop: CASSPSLALDTQYF. CDR3 bases: TGTGCCAGCTCACCTTCCCTAGCGTTAGATACGCAGTATTTT.